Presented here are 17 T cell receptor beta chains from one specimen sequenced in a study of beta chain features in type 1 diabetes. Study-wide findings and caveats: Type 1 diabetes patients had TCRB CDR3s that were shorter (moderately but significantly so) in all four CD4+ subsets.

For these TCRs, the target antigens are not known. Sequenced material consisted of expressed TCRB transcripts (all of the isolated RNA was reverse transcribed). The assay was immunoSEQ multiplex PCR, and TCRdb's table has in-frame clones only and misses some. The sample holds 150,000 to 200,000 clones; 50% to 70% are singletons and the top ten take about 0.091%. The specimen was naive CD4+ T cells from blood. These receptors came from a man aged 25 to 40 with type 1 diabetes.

The CDR3 DNA sequence: TGTGCCAGCTCACCGGGACAGTCCACCCCTGGGGCCAACGTCCTGACTTTC. Protein sequence: CASSPGQSTPGANVLTF. The chain uses TRBV18 and TRBJ2-6, with TRBD1 matching over 7 bases. The germline CDR1 and CDR2 sequences are KGHSH and LQKENI. The trim removed 3 bases at V and 2 bases at J, leaving 7 bases unmatched. The CDR3 covers 17 residues. Looking up the rest from reference TRBV18 and TRBJ2-6 gives the full variable domain: NAGVMQNPRHLVRRRGQEARLRCSPMKGHSHVYWYRQLPEEGLKFMVYLQKENIIDESGMPKERFSAEFPKEGPSILRIQQVVRGDSAAYFCASSPGQSTPGANVLTFGAGSRLTVL.

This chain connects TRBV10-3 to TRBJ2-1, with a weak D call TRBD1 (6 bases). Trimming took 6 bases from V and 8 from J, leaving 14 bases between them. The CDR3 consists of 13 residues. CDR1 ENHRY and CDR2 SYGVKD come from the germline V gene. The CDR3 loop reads CAIRSMGADEQFF. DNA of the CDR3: TGTGCCATCAGGAGTATGGGGGCGGATGAGCAGTTCTTC.

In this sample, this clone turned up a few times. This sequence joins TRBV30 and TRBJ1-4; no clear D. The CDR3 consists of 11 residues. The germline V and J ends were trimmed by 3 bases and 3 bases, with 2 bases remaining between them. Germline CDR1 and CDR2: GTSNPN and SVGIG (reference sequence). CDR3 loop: CAWSPNEKLFF. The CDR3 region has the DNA TGTGCCTGGAGCCCTAATGAAAAACTGTTTTTT.

The CDR3 bases are TGCGCCAGCAGCTTGGCTCCGGGGGAAAAGGGACCCCTCCACTTT. Its protein is CASSLAPGEKGPLHF. This sequence joins TRBV5-1 and TRBJ1-6; maybe TRBD1 (5 bases). V gave up 0 bases and J gave up 12 bases, with 16 bases separating them. Germline V lookup: CDR1 SGHRS, CDR2 YFSETQ. This CDR3 spans 15 amino acids.

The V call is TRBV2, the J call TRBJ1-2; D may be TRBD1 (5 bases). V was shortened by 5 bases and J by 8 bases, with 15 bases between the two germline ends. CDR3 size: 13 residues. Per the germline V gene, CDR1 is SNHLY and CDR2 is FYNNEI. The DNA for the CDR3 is TGTGCCAGCAGTTATGACAGCCCGGAGGGCTACACCTTC. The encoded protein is CASSYDSPEGYTF.

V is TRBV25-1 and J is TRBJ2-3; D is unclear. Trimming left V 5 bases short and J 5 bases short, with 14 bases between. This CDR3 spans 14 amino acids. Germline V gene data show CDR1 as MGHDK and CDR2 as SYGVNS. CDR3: CASSKIGLGDTQYF. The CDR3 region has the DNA TGTGCCAGCAGTAAGATTGGCTTAGGAGATACGCAGTATTTT.

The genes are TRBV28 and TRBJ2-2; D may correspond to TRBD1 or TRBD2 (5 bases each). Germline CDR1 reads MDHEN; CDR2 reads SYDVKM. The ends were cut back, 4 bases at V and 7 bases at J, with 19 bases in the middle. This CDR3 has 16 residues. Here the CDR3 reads CASSYYFRDPGGELFF. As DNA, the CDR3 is TGTGCCAGCAGTTACTATTTCCGGGACCCCGGCGGGGAGCTGTTTTTT.

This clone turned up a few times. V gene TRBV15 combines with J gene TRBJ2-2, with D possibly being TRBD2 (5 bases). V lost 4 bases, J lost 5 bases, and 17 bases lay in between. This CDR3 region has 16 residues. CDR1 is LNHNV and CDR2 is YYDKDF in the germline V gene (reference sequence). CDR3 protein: CATSTGRRSGTGELFF. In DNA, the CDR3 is TGTGCCACCAGCACCGGGCGGCGGTCGGGAACCGGGGAGCTGTTTTTT.

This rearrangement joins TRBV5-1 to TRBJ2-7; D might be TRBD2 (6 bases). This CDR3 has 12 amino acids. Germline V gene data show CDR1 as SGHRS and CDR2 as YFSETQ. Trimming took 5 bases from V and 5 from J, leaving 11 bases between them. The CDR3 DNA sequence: TGCGCCAGCAGTTTAGCGGCGAACGAGCAGTACTTC. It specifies CASSLAANEQYF.

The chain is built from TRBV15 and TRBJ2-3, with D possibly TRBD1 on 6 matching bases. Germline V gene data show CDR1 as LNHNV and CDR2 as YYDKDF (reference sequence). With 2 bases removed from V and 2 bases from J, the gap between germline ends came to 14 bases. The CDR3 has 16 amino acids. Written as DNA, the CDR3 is TGTGCCACCAGCAGAAGGGACACCAGCTACACAGATACGCAGTATTTT. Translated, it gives CATSRRDTSYTDTQYF.

The CDR3 bases are TGCAGCGTTGCCGAGGGATATAACAATCAGCCCCAGCATTTT. Translated: CSVAEGYNNQPQHF. V usage is TRBV29-1 and J usage is TRBJ1-5; D uncertain. The CDR3 covers 14 residues. The V gene's germline CDR1 is SQVTM and CDR2 ANQGSEA. Trimming removed 4 bases from V and 3 bases from J, with 13 bases in between.

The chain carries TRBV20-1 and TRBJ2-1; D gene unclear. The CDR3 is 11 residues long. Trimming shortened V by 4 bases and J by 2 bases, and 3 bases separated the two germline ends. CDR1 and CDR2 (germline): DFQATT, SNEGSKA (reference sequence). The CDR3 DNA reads TGCAGTGCTACAGCCTACAATGAGCAGTTCTTC. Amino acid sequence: CSATAYNEQFF.

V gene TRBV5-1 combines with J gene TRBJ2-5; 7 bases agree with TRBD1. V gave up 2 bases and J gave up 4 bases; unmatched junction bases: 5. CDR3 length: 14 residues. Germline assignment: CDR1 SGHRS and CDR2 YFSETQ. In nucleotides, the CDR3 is TGCGCCAGCAGCTTTCAGGGGGAGTTAGAGACCCAGTACTTC. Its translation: CASSFQGELETQYF.

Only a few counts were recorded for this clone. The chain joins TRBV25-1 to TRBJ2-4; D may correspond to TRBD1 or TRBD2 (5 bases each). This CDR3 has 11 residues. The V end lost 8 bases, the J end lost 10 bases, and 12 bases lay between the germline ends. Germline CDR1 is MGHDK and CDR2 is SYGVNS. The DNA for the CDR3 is TGTGCCAGCTCTGGGGGTGGTATTCAGTACTTC. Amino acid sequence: CASSGGGIQYF.

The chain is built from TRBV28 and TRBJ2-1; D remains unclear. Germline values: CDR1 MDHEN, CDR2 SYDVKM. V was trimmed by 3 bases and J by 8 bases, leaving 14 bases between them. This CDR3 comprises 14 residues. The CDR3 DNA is TGTGCCAGCAGTTTTAGTTCGGATAGACATGAGCAGTTCTTC. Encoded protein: CASSFSSDRHEQFF.

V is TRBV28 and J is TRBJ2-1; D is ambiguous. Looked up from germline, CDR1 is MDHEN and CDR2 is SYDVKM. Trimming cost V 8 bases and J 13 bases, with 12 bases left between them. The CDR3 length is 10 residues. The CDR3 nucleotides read TGTGCCAGCGGGCAAGGGTCTCAGTTCTTC. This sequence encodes CASGQGSQFF. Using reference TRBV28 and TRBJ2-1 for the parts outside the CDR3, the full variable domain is DVKVTQSSRYLVKRTGEKVFLECVQDMDHENMFWYRQDPGLGLRLIYFSYDVKMKEKGDIPEGYSVSREKKERFSLILESASTNQTSMYLCASGQGSQFFGPGTRLTVL.

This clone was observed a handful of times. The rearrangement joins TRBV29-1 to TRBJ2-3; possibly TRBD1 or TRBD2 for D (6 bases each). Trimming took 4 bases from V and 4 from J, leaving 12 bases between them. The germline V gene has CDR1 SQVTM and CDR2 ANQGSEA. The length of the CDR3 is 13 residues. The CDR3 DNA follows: TGCAGCGTTGTGTTTCGGGGGCCAGATACGCAGTATTTT. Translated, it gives CSVVFRGPDTQYF.